This passage covers 2 T cell receptor beta chains from one sample sequenced in a study of OX40 agonist ivuxolimab in advanced cancers. The repertoire was sequenced with immunoSEQ multiplex PCR; TCRdb's copy has only in-frame clones and lacks some. This table holds 70,000 to 90,000 clones, about 84% found once. Source: CD4+ or CD8+ T cells sorted from blood, taken in a trial of the OX40 agonist ivuxolimab. The source of these receptors is an adult with an advanced solid tumor such as melanoma, head and neck, liver or kidney cancer.

This rearrangement joins TRBV7-6 to TRBJ2-5, with D perhaps TRBD1 (6 bases). Germline V lookup: CDR1 SGHVS, CDR2 FNYEAQ. Trimming removed 1 base from V and 5 bases from J, with 11 bases in between. This CDR3 contains 14 residues. CDR3 coding DNA: TGTGCCAGCAGCTTAGGGGGGCCTGGGGAGACCCAGTACTTC. Translating gives CASSLGGPGETQYF.

The CDR3 DNA is TGCGCCAGCAGCTTGGACAGGGGCTCTGGAAACACCATATATTTT. It specifies CASSLDRGSGNTIYF. The chain couples TRBV5-1 to TRBJ1-3; TRBD1 aligns across 7 bases. This CDR3 comprises 15 residues. V dropped 0 bases and J dropped 0; count of bases not matched to a gene: 0. Germline CDR1 is SGHRS and CDR2 is YFSETQ.